The 23 T cell receptor beta chains given below trace back to one sample, sequenced in a study of blood T cell repertoires in COVID-19. The data were produced by immunoSEQ multiplex PCR, yet TCRdb's version contains in-frame clones alone and is incomplete. The sample carries 300,000 to 400,000 clones, approximately 90% recorded once. Source material: PBMCs or T cells enriched from blood (not recorded which). These receptors all come from a woman aged 18-29 years who had recovered from COVID-19.

CDR3 loop: CASSPHPGLQHNEQFF. As DNA, the CDR3 is TGTGCCAGCAGCCCCCATCCGGGACTACAACACAATGAGCAGTTCTTC. The V call is TRBV7-3, the J call TRBJ2-1; 7 bases are a match to TRBD2. The V gene end was trimmed by 5 bases and the J gene end by 5 bases; junction bases not matched to a gene: 12. CDR3 size: 16 residues. CDR1 SGHTA and CDR2 FQGTGA come from the germline V gene. The full variable domain, completed using reference TRBV7-3 and TRBJ2-1, is GAGVSQTPSNKVTEKGKYVELRCDPISGHTALYWYRQSLGQGPEFLIYFQGTGAADDSGLPNDRFFAVRPEGSVSTLKIQRTERGDSAVYLCASSPHPGLQHNEQFFGPGTRLTVL.

This clone was observed at least ten times. CDR3 sequence (DNA): TGTGCCAGCAGTGGGGACAGGGGGACTTGGCAGTTCTTC. This codes for CASSGDRGTWQFF. The chain recombines TRBV6-4 with TRBJ2-1; 11 bases line up with TRBD1. From germline, CDR1 is MRHNA and CDR2 SNTAGT. This CDR3 contains 13 residues. Trimming removed 4 bases from V and 12 bases from J; junction bases left unmatched: 5.

The chain employs TRBV12-5 and TRBJ1-5; no definite D call. Trimming shortened V by 1 base and J by 2 bases, and 9 bases separated the two germline ends. The germline V gene has CDR1 LGHNT and CDR2 FRNRAP. This CDR3 has 15 amino acids. CDR3 region: CASGLDPEGNQPQHF. In DNA, the CDR3 is TGTGCTAGTGGTTTGGACCCGGAGGGCAATCAGCCCCAGCATTTT.

The V gene is TRBV5-1, the J gene TRBJ1-3; 9 bases are a match to TRBD1. Germline CDR1 and CDR2: SGHRS and YFSETQ. CDR3 length: 15 residues. J lost 4 bases, V lost 0 bases, and 2 bases had no gene match. CDR3 protein: CASSLAGTGGNTIYF. The CDR3 bases are TGCGCCAGCAGCTTGGCCGGGACAGGGGGAAACACCATATATTTT.

This clone showed up just a few times. This chain uses TRBV10-1 with TRBJ1-1, with TRBD1 as a possible D gene (6 bases). Trimming removed 8 bases at V and 5 bases at J, with 15 bases between. Germline CDR1 reads WNHNN; CDR2 reads SYGVQD (reference sequence). This CDR3 contains 13 residues. This CDR3 reads CASSGQLGTEAFF. CDR3 in DNA: TGCGCCAGCTCCGGACAGCTGGGGACTGAAGCTTTCTTT.

This clone was seen a single time. V is TRBV7-2 and J is TRBJ2-7, with D perhaps matching TRBD2 (7 bases). The CDR3 spans 16 residues. Germline CDR1 and CDR2: SGHTA and FQGNSA. The ends were cut back, 5 bases at V and 4 bases at J, with 21 bases in the middle. This CDR3 is CASSPGGGAFGYEQYF. DNA for the CDR3: TGTGCCAGCAGCCCCGGTGGGGGGGCATTCGGTTACGAGCAGTACTTC.

This clone was detected ten times or more. This chain uses TRBV18 with TRBJ2-2; D unresolved. CDR3 length: 12 amino acids. V lost 3 bases to trimming and J lost 14 bases, with 13 bases between them. The germline V gene encodes CDR1 KGHSH and CDR2 LQKENI. The DNA of the CDR3 is TGTGCCAGCTCACCCCCGTCCCGTCCCCTGTTTTTT. It translates to CASSPPSRPLFF.

The chain has TRBV6-5 and TRBJ1-1; D remains unclear. The CDR3 runs 14 residues. Germline-derived CDR1 and CDR2 are MNHEY and SVGAGI. Trimming removed 5 bases at V and 1 base at J, with 11 bases between. The CDR3 reads CASSRGRENTEAFF. The CDR3 DNA sequence: TGTGCCAGCAGTCGTGGACGGGAGAACACTGAAGCTTTCTTT.

The gene calls are TRBV6-5 and TRBJ1-2; D gene uncertain. The CDR3 is 13 amino acids. The V gene's germline CDR1 is MNHEY and CDR2 SVGAGI. Trimming took off 11 bases at V and 0 bases at J, with 13 bases between the two ends. The chain's CDR3 is CAGLKYPNYGYTF. The CDR3 bases are TGTGCCGGGCTGAAGTACCCTAACTATGGCTACACCTTC.

This clone occurred a few times. The chain links TRBV6-2 or TRBV6-3 to TRBJ2-5, with 10 bases aligning to TRBD1. The length of the CDR3 is 14 residues. Germline CDR1 and CDR2: MNHEY and SVGEGT. V dropped 5 bases and J dropped 3; count of bases not matched to a gene: 3. The DNA for the CDR3 is TGTGCCAGCAGTACGGACAGGGGGAAAGAGACCCAGTACTTC. This translates into CASSTDRGKETQYF.

V and J are TRBV7-9 and TRBJ1-1; 7 bases are a match to TRBD1. This CDR3 spans 15 amino acids. Germline V CDR1 and CDR2: SEHNR, FQNEAQ (reference sequence). V lost 1 base to trimming and J lost 4 bases; unmatched junction nucleotides: 6. Here the CDR3 reads CASSLGQGSVTEAFF. CDR3 nucleotide sequence: TGTGCCAGCAGCTTAGGACAGGGATCGGTCACTGAAGCTTTCTTT. The full variable domain, with the rest looked up from reference TRBV7-9 and TRBJ1-1, is DTGVSQNPRHKITKRGQNVTFRCDPISEHNRLYWYRQTLGQGPEFLTYFQNEAQLEKSRLLSDRFSAERPKGSFSTLEIQRTEQGDSAMYLCASSLGQGSVTEAFFGQGTRLTVV.

The chain employs TRBV7-9 and TRBJ2-1; D possibly corresponds to TRBD2 (6 bases). Trimming removed 5 bases at V and 1 base at J, with 15 bases between. The CDR3 loop spans 16 amino acids. Germline assignment: CDR1 SEHNR and CDR2 FQNEAQ (reference sequence). As DNA, the CDR3 is TGTGCCAGCAGCGTCGACCGGGGGAGGTCCTACAATGAGCAGTTCTTC. The encoded protein is CASSVDRGRSYNEQFF.

This clone showed up just once. Other DNA sequences in this specimen translate into the identical CDR3. The rearrangement uses TRBV19 and TRBJ1-1, with 10 bases fitting TRBD1. V lost 5 bases, J lost 1 base, and 1 base stayed unmatched. This CDR3 spans 14 amino acids. The germline V gene encodes CDR1 LNHDA and CDR2 SQIVND (reference sequence). CDR3 residues: CASSWTGGNTEAFF. CDR3 nucleotide sequence: TGTGCCAGTAGTTGGACAGGGGGGAACACTGAAGCTTTCTTT.

This clone has only one observation. This chain joins TRBV4-1 and TRBJ2-3; a possible D gene is TRBD1 (5 bases). The CDR3 covers 18 residues. Germline lookup yields CDR1 MGHRA and CDR2 YSYEKL. V lost 1 base and J 0 bases, leaving 17 bases between the germline ends. The CDR3 DNA is TGCGCCAGCAGCCAAGTGGCAGGGTTGGGTTCTAGCACAGATACGCAGTATTTT. Translated: CASSQVAGLGSSTDTQYF.

This rearrangement joins TRBV5-4 to TRBJ1-2; no firm D call. Trimming shortened V by 2 bases and J by 0 bases, and 8 bases separated the two germline ends. The CDR3 consists of 14 residues. Germline V lookup: CDR1 SGHNT, CDR2 YYREEE (reference sequence). CDR3 in DNA: TGTGCCAGCAGCTTCAGACAACCTAACTATGGCTACACCTTC. Protein: CASSFRQPNYGYTF.

The chain links TRBV5-6 to TRBJ1-1, with 7 bases aligning to TRBD1. The CDR3 totals 12 residues. Trimming removed 5 bases from V and 4 bases from J; junction bases left unmatched: 2. Germline CDR1 reads SGHDT; CDR2 reads YYEEEE. CDR3 nucleotide sequence: TGTGCCAGCAGAGACAGGGCCACTGAAGCTTTCTTT. It specifies CASRDRATEAFF. Complete variable domain (other parts from reference TRBV5-6 and TRBJ1-1): DAGVTQSPTHLIKTRGQQVTLRCSPKSGHDTVSWYQQALGQGPQFIFQYYEEEERQRGNFPDRFSGHQFPNYSSELNVNALLLGDSALYLCASRDRATEAFFGQGTRLTVV.

This rearrangement joins TRBV5-1 to TRBJ2-2, with TRBD1 as a possible D gene (6 bases). This CDR3 contains 16 residues. Between the trimmed V and J ends, which lost 0 bases and 0 bases, there was a span of 9 bases. The germline gives CDR1 SGHRS, CDR2 YFSETQ. CDR3 sequence reads: CASSLEGTSNTGELFF. In DNA form, the CDR3 reads TGCGCCAGCAGCTTGGAAGGGACATCGAACACCGGGGAGCTGTTTTTT.

This chain links TRBV3-1 (or the pseudogene TRBV3-2) with TRBJ2-7; 7 nucleotides align to TRBD1. V lost 5 bases, J lost 4 bases, and 11 bases stayed unmatched. The CDR3 sequence is 15 residues long. The germline V gene encodes CDR1 LGHDT and CDR2 YNNKEL (reference sequence). CDR3 residues: CASSKTWTGNYEQYF. Here the CDR3 DNA reads TGTGCCAGCAGCAAGACTTGGACAGGTAATTACGAGCAGTACTTC.

A single count supports this clone. The chain has TRBV28 and TRBJ2-1; 8 bases align to TRBD2. The CDR3 sequence is 14 residues long. The germline CDR1 and CDR2 sequences are MDHEN and SYDVKM. The V segment lost 7 bases and the J segment 8 bases; nucleotides outside the gene matches: 10. This chain's CDR3 is CASIKSGGTYEQFF. The CDR3 DNA is TGTGCCAGCATCAAGAGCGGGGGTACGTATGAGCAGTTCTTC. The full variable domain, its missing parts supplied by reference TRBV28 and TRBJ2-1, is DVKVTQSSRYLVKRTGEKVFLECVQDMDHENMFWYRQDPGLGLRLIYFSYDVKMKEKGDIPEGYSVSREKKERFSLILESASTNQTSMYLCASIKSGGTYEQFFGPGTRLTVL.

On this clone: A much more abundant neighbour one base away suggests this may be a read error. Distinct nucleotide sequences in the sample also encode this CDR3. This rearrangement joins TRBV9 to TRBJ2-1, with D maybe TRBD2 (5 bases). CDR1 and CDR2 (germline): SGDLS, YYNGEE. The CDR3 covers 13 residues. The V and J ends lost 0 bases and 4 bases respectively, with 5 bases between them. The CDR3 bases are TGTGCCAGCAGCGTAGCGGGGTACAATGAGCAGTTCTTC. It yields the protein CASSVAGYNEQFF.

The chain is built from TRBV16 and TRBJ2-1; D is ambiguous. Germline assignment: CDR1 KGHSY and CDR2 FQNENV. CDR3 size: 14 residues. The V gene lost 0 bases and the J gene lost 5 bases, with 8 bases spanning the gap. The CDR3 reads CASSQSNSNNEQFF. DNA for the CDR3: TGTGCCAGCAGCCAATCGAACAGTAACAATGAGCAGTTCTTC.

This rearrangement joins TRBV6-4 to TRBJ1-1; D possibly corresponds to TRBD1 (5 bases). This CDR3 is built from 11 residues. Germline V gives CDR1 MRHNA, CDR2 SNTAGT. Deletions cut 3 bases from V and 11 bases from J, with 10 bases between. CDR3 DNA: TGTGCCAGCAGTGATGGGACTAGGGCTTTCTTT. Translation gives CASSDGTRAFF.

The chain recombines TRBV7-3 with TRBJ2-2, with TRBD1 matching 7 bases. V was clipped by 4 bases and J by 6 bases; unmatched bases: 2. CDR1 and CDR2 (germline): SGHTA, FQGTGA. The CDR3 runs 13 residues. CDR3 coding DNA: TGTGCCAGCAGCTCGACAGGGCCCGGGGAGCTGTTTTTT. Translated, it gives CASSSTGPGELFF.